This T cell receptor beta chain was sequenced for a study of blood T cells in healthy people across ages. Study-level points and caveats: Across the age range, TCR beta diversity per million T cells fell in a roughly linear way.

On this clonotype: Its antigen is as yet unknown.

V was clipped by 4 bases and J by 4 bases, with 9 bases between them. Germline CDR1 reads SGHRS; CDR2 reads YFSETQ. CDR3 size: 13 residues. A J-beta primer mix and a sample-barcoded 5' primer were used in a second PCR of roughly 7 to 12 cycles. Tagging of each cDNA molecule was performed by a template-switch adaptor with 12 random nucleotides. TCRdb re-called the 5' RACE reads through MiXCR, storing one row per CDR3 protein. The sample carries about 600,000 distinct CDR3 sequences, around 48% recorded once. Specimen: blood. The source of this sequence is a man older than 75 in good health. This chain uses TRBV5-1 with TRBJ2-1, with no clear D. Here the CDR3 reads CASSTAGYNEQFF. DNA for the CDR3: TGCGCCAGCAGCACCGCCGGATACAATGAGCAGTTCTTC.